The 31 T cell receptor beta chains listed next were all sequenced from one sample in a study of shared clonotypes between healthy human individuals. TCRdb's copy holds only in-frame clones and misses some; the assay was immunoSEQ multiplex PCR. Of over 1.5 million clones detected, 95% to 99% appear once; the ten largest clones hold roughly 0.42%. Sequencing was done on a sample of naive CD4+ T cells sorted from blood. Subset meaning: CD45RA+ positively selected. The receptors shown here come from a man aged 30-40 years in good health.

The CDR3 DNA is TGCAGTGAAAGAGCCCCCGATACGCAGTATTTT. Translation gives CSERAPDTQYF. The chain uses TRBV20-1 and TRBJ2-3; D unresolved. The CDR3 covers 11 residues. From germline, CDR1 is DFQATT and CDR2 SNEGSKA (reference sequence). The V and J ends lost 7 bases and 6 bases respectively, with 11 bases between them.

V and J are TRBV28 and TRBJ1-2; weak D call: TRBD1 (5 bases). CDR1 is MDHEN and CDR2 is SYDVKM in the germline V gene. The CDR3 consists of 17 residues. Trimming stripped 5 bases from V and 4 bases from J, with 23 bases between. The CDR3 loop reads CASSNPGAFSLAYGYTF. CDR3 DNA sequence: TGTGCCAGCAGTAACCCCGGGGCCTTCAGCCTCGCCTATGGCTACACCTTC.

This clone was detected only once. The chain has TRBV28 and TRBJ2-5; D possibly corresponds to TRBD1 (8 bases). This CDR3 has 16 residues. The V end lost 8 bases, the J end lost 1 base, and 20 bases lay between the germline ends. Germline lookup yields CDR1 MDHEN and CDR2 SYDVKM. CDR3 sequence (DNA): TGTGCCAGCGGAAAAGACAGGGGCGGGGGCCAAGAGACCCAGTACTTC. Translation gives CASGKDRGGGQETQYF.

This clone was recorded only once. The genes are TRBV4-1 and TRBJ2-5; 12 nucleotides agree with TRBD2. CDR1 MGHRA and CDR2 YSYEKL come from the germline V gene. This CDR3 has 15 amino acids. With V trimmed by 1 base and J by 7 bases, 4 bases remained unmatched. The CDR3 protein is CASSQGLAGVGTQYF. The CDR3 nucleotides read TGCGCCAGCAGCCAAGGACTAGCGGGAGTGGGGACCCAGTACTTC.

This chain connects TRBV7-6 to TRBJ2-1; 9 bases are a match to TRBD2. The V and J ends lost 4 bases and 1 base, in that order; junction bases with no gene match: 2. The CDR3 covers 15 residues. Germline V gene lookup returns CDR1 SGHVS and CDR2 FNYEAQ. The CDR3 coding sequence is TGTGCCAGCAGCTCGGCGGGAGGGTCCTACAATGAGCAGTTCTTC. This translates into CASSSAGGSYNEQFF.

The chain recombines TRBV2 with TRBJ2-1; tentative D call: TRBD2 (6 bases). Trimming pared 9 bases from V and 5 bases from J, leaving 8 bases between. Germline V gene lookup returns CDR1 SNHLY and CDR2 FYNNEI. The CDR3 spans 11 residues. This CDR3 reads CASGRNNEQFF. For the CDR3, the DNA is TGTGCCAGTGGGAGGAACAATGAGCAGTTCTTC.

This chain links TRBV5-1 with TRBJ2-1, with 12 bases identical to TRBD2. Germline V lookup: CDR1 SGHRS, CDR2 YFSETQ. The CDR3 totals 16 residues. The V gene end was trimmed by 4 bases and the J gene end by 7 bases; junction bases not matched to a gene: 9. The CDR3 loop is CASSPPLAGGGNEQFF. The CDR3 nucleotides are TGCGCCAGCAGCCCCCCCCTAGCGGGAGGGGGGAATGAGCAGTTCTTC.

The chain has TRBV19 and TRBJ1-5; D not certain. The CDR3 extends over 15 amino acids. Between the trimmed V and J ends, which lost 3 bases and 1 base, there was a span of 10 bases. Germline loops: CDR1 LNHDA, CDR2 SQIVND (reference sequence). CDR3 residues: CASSMSWESNQPQHF. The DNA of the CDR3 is TGTGCCAGTAGTATGAGTTGGGAAAGCAATCAGCCCCAGCATTTT.

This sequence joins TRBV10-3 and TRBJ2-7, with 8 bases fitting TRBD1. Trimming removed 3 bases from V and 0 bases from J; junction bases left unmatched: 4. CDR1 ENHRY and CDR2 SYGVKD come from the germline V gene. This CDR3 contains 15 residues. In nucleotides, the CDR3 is TGTGCCATCAGTGATAGGACAGGGAGCTCCTACGAGCAGTACTTC. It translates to CAISDRTGSSYEQYF.

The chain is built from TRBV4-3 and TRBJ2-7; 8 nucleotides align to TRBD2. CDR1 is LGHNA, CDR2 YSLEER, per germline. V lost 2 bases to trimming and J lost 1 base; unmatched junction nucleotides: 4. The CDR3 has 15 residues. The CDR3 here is CASSQLGLGSYEQYF. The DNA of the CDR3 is TGCGCCAGCAGCCAACTGGGACTAGGGTCCTACGAGCAGTACTTC.

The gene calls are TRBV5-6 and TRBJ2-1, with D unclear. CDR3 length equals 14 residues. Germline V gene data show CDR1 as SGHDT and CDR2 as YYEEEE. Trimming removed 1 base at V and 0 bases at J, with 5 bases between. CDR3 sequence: CASSLSSSYNEQFF. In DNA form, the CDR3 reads TGTGCCAGCAGCTTGTCTAGCTCCTACAATGAGCAGTTCTTC.

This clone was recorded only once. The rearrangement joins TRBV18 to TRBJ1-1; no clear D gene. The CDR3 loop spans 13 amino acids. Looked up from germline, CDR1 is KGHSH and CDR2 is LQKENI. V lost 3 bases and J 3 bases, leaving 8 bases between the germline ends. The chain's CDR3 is CASSPPRDTEAFF. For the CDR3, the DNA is TGTGCCAGCTCACCCCCCCGGGACACTGAAGCTTTCTTT.

CDR3 in amino acids: CATSRDLRRTEQYF. CDR3 DNA: TGTGCCACCAGCAGAGATCTTAGGCGGACCGAGCAGTACTTC. This chain links TRBV15 with TRBJ2-7; D remains unclear. Germline CDR1 and CDR2: LNHNV and YYDKDF (reference sequence). The CDR3 contains 14 residues. V was clipped by 0 bases and J by 6 bases, with 12 bases between them.

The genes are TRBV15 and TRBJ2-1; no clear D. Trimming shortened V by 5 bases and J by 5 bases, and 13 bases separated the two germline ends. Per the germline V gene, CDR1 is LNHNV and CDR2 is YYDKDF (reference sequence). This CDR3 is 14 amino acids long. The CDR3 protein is CATSLRTQDNEQFF. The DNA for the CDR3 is TGTGCCACCAGCCTTCGGACCCAGGACAATGAGCAGTTCTTC. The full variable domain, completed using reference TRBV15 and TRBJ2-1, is DAMVIQNPRYQVTQFGKPVTLSCSQTLNHNVMYWYQQKSSQAPKLLFHYYDKDFNNEADTPDNFQSRRPNTSFCFLDIRSPGLGDTAMYLCATSLRTQDNEQFFGPGTRLTVL.

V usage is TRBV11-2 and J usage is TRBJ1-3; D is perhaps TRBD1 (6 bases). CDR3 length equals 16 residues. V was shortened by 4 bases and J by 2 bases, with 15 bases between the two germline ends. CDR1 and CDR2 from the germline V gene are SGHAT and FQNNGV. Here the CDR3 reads CASSSLGGGPGNTIYF. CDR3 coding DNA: TGTGCCAGCAGCTCCCTGGGGGGGGGCCCTGGAAACACCATATATTTT.

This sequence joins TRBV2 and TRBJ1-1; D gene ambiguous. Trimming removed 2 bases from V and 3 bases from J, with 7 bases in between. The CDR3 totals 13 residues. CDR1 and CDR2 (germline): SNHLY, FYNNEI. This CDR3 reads CASSESMDTEAFF. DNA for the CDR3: TGTGCCAGCAGTGAATCAATGGACACTGAAGCTTTCTTT.

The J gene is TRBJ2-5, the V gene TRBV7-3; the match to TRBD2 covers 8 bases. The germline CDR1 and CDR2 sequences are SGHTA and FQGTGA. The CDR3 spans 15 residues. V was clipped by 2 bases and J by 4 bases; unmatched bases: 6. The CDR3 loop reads CASSLVAGLGETQYF. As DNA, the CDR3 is TGTGCCAGCAGCTTAGTAGCGGGACTGGGAGAGACCCAGTACTTC.

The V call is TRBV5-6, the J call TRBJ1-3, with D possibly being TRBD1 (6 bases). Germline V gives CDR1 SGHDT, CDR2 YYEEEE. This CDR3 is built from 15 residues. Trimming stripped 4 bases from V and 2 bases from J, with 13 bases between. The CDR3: CASSTDRSAGNTIYF. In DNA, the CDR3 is TGTGCCAGCAGCACGGACAGATCTGCTGGAAACACCATATATTTT.

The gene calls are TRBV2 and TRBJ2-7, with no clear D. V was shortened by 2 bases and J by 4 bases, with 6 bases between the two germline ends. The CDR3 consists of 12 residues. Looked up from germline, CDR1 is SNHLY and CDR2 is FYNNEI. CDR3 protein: CASSEQTYEQYF. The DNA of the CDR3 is TGTGCCAGCAGTGAACAGACTTACGAGCAGTACTTC.

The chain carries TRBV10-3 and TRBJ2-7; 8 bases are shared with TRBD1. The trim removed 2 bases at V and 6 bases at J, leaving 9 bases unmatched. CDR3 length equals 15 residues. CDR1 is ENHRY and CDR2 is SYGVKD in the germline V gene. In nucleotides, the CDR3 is TGTGCCATCAGTGAGGGACAGGGTTATACCACCGAGCAGTACTTC. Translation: CAISEGQGYTTEQYF.

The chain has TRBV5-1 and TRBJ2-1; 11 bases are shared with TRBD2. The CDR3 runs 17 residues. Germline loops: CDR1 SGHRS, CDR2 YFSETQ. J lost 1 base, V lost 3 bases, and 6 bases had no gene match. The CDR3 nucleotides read TGCGCCAGCAGCTCCACTGTAGCGGGAGGGTCCTACAATGAGCAGTTCTTC. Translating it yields CASSSTVAGGSYNEQFF.

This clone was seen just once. Written as DNA, the CDR3 is TGTGCCAGTAGTCCACCGACCGGCAATGAGCAGTTCTTC. Translation gives CASSPPTGNEQFF. V and J are TRBV19 and TRBJ2-1; D is ambiguous. This CDR3 region has 13 residues. V was trimmed by 5 bases and J by 6 bases, leaving 11 bases between them. CDR1 is LNHDA, CDR2 SQIVND, per germline (reference sequence).

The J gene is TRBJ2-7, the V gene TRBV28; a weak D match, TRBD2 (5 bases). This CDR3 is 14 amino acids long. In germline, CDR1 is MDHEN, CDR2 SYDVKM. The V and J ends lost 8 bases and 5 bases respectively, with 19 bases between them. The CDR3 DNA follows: TGTGCCAGCCTGACTTTGGACGGGAAGCACGAGCAGTACTTC. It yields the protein CASLTLDGKHEQYF.

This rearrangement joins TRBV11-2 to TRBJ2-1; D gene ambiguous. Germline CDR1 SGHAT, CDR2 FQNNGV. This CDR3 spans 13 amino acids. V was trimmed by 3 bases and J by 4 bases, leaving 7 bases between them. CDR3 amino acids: CASSFADYNEQFF. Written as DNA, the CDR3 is TGTGCCAGCAGCTTTGCAGATTACAATGAGCAGTTCTTC. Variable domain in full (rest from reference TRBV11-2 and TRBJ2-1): EAGVAQSPRYKIIEKRQSVAFWCNPISGHATLYWYQQILGQGPKLLIQFQNNGVVDDSQLPKDRFSAERLKGVDSTLKIQPAKLEDSAVYLCASSFADYNEQFFGPGTRLTVL.

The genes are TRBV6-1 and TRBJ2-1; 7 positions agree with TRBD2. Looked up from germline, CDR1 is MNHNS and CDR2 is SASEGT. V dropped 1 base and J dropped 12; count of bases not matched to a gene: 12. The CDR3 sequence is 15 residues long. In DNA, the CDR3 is TGTGCCAGCAGTGAAGGCGATAGCGGGTTTAGGGCGCAGTTCTTC. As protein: CASSEGDSGFRAQFF.

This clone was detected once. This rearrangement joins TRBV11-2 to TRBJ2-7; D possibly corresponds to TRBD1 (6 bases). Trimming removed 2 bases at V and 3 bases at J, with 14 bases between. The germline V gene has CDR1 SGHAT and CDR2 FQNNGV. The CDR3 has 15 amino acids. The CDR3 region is CASSLSGQKIYEQYF. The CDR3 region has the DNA TGTGCCAGCAGCTTATCAGGACAGAAAATCTACGAGCAGTACTTC.

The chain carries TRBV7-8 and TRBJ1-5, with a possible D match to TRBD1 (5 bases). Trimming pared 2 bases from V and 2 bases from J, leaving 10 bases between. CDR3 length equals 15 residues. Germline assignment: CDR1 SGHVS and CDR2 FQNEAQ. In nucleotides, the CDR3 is TGTGCCAGCAGCTTACGAGACAGCCGCAATCAGCCCCAGCATTTT. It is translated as CASSLRDSRNQPQHF.

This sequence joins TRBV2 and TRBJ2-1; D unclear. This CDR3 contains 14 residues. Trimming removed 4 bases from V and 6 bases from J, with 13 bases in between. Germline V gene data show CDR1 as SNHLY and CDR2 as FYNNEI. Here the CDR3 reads CASSVSRSSNEQFF. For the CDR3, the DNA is TGTGCCAGCAGTGTTAGTAGATCTAGCAATGAGCAGTTCTTC.

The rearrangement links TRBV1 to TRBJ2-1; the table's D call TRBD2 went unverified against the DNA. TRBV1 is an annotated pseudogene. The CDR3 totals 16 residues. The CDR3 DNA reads TGCACCAGCAGCCCCTTACTAGCGGGAGGCTACAATGAGCAGTTCTTC. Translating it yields CTSSPLLAGGYNEQFF.

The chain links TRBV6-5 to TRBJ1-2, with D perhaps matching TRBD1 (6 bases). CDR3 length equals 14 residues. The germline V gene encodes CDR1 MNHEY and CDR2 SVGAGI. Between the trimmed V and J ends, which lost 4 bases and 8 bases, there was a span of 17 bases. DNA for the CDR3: TGTGCCAGCAGTTTACAAGGGGGGGATGCAGGCTACACCTTC. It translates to CASSLQGGDAGYTF.

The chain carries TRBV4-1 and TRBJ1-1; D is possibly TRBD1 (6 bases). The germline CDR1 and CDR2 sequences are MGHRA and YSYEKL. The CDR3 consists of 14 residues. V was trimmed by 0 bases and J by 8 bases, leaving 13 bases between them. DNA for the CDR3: TGCGCCAGCAGCCAAGATCGGGGGGGGCCCGAAGCTTTCTTT. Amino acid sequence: CASSQDRGGPEAFF.